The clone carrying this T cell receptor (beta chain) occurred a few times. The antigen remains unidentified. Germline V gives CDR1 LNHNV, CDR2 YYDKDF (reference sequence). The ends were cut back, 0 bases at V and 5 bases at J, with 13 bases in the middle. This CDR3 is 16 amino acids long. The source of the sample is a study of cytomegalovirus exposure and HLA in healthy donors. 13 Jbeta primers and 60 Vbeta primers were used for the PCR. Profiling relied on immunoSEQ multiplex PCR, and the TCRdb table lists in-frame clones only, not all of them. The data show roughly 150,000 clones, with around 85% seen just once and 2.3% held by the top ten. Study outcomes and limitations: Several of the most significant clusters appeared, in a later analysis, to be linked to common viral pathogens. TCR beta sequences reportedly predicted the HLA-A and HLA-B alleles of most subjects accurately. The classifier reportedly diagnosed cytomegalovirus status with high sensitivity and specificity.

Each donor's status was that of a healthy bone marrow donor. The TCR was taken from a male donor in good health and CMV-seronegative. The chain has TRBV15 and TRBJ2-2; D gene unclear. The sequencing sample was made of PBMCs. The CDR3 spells CATSRDGSYLTGELFF. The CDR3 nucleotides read TGTGCCACCAGCAGAGATGGTAGTTATCTAACCGGGGAGCTGTTTTTT.